Each of the 2 T cell receptor beta chains below was sequenced from the same sample in a study of lymphopenia after photon versus proton radiotherapy. TCRdb keeps only in-frame clones here, not all; method: immunoSEQ multiplex PCR. The repertoire consists of 25,000 to 35,000 clones, with more than 75% occurring once and the leading ten covering around 47%. Material: peripheral blood, obtained from a patient treated with proton-based radiotherapy. The receptors were gathered from an older woman with cholangiocarcinoma. Some clones in this sample may be carry-over from other donors' samples.

V gene TRBV10-1 combines with J gene TRBJ2-1, with D unresolved. Germline V gives CDR1 WNHNN, CDR2 SYGVQD (reference sequence). This CDR3 is 15 amino acids long. V lost 3 bases, J lost 2 bases, and 11 bases lay in between. The CDR3, as DNA: TGCGCCAGCAGTGATATCGGCACGACCTACAATGAGCAGTTCTTC. Translated, it gives CASSDIGTTYNEQFF.

The chain couples TRBV9 to TRBJ1-1, with TRBD1 as a possible D gene (5 bases). There are 14 residues in the CDR3. Germline CDR1 and CDR2: SGDLS and YYNGEE. With 4 bases removed from V and 5 bases from J, the gap between germline ends came to 15 bases. Written as DNA, the CDR3 is TGTGCCAGCAGCCCGGGGGAGGGTTGGACTGAAGCTTTCTTT. Protein: CASSPGEGWTEAFF. The full variable domain, completed using reference TRBV9 and TRBJ1-1, is DSGVTQTPKHLITATGQRVTLRCSPRSGDLSVYWYQQSLDQGLQFLIQYYNGEERAKGNILERFSAQQFPDLHSELNLSSLELGDSALYFCASSPGEGWTEAFFGQGTRLTVV.